The clone carrying this T cell receptor beta chain has at least ten counts. This record belongs to a study of human T cells and chemical hapten exposure. TCRdb fed the RACE reads into MiXCR, producing one record per CDR3 protein. The repertoire holds 35,000 to 50,000 distinct CDR3 sequences, with 9.5% to 10% as singletons. As for time point: patch test 2, 6 weeks after DPC sensitization. As to treatment: therapeutic diphenylcyclopropenone sensitization with weekly scalp DPC. Unfractionated whole blood yielded the extracted total RNA. The V gene's germline CDR1 is SEHNR and CDR2 FQNEAQ (reference sequence). V was cut by 5 bases and J by 5 bases, with 13 bases left in between. This CDR3 is built from 13 residues.

The TCR originated in a woman in her twenties or thirties with alopecia areata. Some clones in this sample may be carry-over from other donors' samples. The material sequenced was whole blood, taken in connection with sensitization to the hapten diphenylcyclopropenone (DPC). The genes are TRBV7-9 and TRBJ2-7, with D perhaps TRBD1 or TRBD2 (5 bases each). DNA of the CDR3: TGTGCCAGCAGCGGGAGTCCCAGGGACGAGCAGTACTTC. The encoded protein is CASSGSPRDEQYF. Full variable domain (missing parts from reference TRBV7-9 and TRBJ2-7): DTGVSQNPRHKITKRGQNVTFRCDPISEHNRLYWYRQTLGQGPEFLTYFQNEAQLEKSRLLSDRFSAERPKGSFSTLEIQRTEQGDSAMYLCASSGSPRDEQYFGPGTRLTVT.